The sequence of this T cell receptor beta chain was determined in a study of T-cell reconstitution after alpha-beta-depleted transplantation in children. With V trimmed by 0 bases and J by 7 bases, 5 bases remained unmatched. Germline-derived CDR1 and CDR2 are LNHNV and YYDKDF (reference sequence). The CDR3 contains 17 residues. Preparation of the TCRbeta library involved a method that used unique molecular identifiers. TCRdb re-analysed the PCR reads in MiXCR, keeping a single row per CDR3 protein. The top ten clones hold roughly 2.5% of a sample with about 500,000 distinct CDR3 sequences, around a third of them seen once.

This TCR derives from a human donor who donated a stem cell graft to a child with aplastic anemia. This chain connects TRBV15 to TRBJ2-1; 14 bases are shared with TRBD2. The sequencing here drew on PBMCs from the stem cell graft donor, taken from the stem cell graft. The CDR3 loop reads CATSREGTSGSGNEQFF. DNA for the CDR3: TGTGCCACCAGCAGAGAGGGGACTAGCGGGAGTGGGAATGAGCAGTTCTTC.